The 22 T cell receptor beta chains below were found in one sample sequenced in a study of cytomegalovirus exposure and HLA in healthy donors. PCR involved 60 Vbeta and 13 Jbeta primers. TCRdb keeps only in-frame clones here, not all; method: immunoSEQ multiplex PCR. The table lists some 200,000 clones, 80% to 85% of them singletons. The sample taken for sequencing was PBMCs. These receptors were taken from a boy under 10 years old in good health and CMV-seronegative.

The chain combines TRBV7-2 with TRBJ2-7; 11 bases are shared with TRBD2. This CDR3 comprises 16 residues. The germline gives CDR1 SGHTA, CDR2 FQGNSA. The J segment lost 5 bases and the V segment lost 0 bases, leaving 6 bases of the junction unmatched. CDR3 loop: CASSLAGGLAAHEQYF. CDR3 coding DNA: TGTGCCAGCAGCTTAGCGGGGGGACTAGCGGCGCACGAGCAGTACTTC. Complete variable domain (other parts from reference TRBV7-2 and TRBJ2-7): GAGVSQSPSNKVTEKGKDVELRCDPISGHTALYWYRQSLGQGLEFLIYFQGNSAPDKSGLPSDRFSAERTGGSVSTLTIQRTQQEDSAVYLCASSLAGGLAAHEQYFGPGTRLTVT.

DNA of the CDR3: TGTGCCAGCAGCTTCTTGGGGAGCCAGCCCCAGCATTTT. Residues: CASSFLGSQPQHF. The V call is TRBV5-6, the J call TRBJ1-5; D unclear. Trimming removed 2 bases from V and 7 bases from J, with 10 bases in between. CDR3 size: 13 residues. Germline-derived CDR1 and CDR2 are SGHDT and YYEEEE.

This chain links TRBV27 with TRBJ2-7, with D maybe TRBD2 (5 bases). Germline-derived CDR1 and CDR2 are MNHEY and SMNVEV (reference sequence). The CDR3 is 15 amino acids. Trimming shortened V by 4 bases and J by 2 bases, and 15 bases separated the two germline ends. The CDR3 region has the DNA TGTGCCAGCAGTTCCCGAGGGTCCCGACCCTACGAGCAGTACTTC. Translating it yields CASSSRGSRPYEQYF.

The rearrangement joins TRBV18 to TRBJ1-5, with D perhaps TRBD1 (5 bases). CDR1 and CDR2 from the germline V gene are KGHSH and LQKENI. This CDR3 is built from 13 residues. Trimming removed 7 bases from V and 4 bases from J, with 11 bases in between. CDR3 in amino acids: CASYEGRNQPQHF. The CDR3 DNA reads TGTGCCAGCTACGAGGGGAGGAATCAGCCCCAGCATTTT.

The chain combines TRBV11-2 with TRBJ2-1; a possible D gene is TRBD2 (5 bases). Trimming cost V 0 bases and J 0 bases, with 9 bases left between them. Germline V gene sequence: CDR1 SGHAT, CDR2 FQNNGV. The CDR3 covers 16 residues. CDR3 amino acids: CASSLDLTTSYNEQFF. The DNA of the CDR3 is TGTGCCAGCAGCTTAGATTTGACTACCTCCTACAATGAGCAGTTCTTC.

The V call is TRBV4-2, the J call TRBJ2-1; TRBD2 matches at 10 bases. V was clipped by 1 base and J by 4 bases; unmatched bases: 4. Germline CDR1 and CDR2: LGHNA and YNFKEQ. This CDR3 has 16 amino acids. The CDR3 loop is CASSQGERGGYNEQFF. As DNA, the CDR3 is TGTGCCAGCAGCCAAGGCGAGCGGGGGGGTTACAATGAGCAGTTCTTC.

The chain couples TRBV7-2 to TRBJ2-3; 12 bases are shared with TRBD2. Germline CDR1 SGHTA, CDR2 FQGNSA. This CDR3 is 18 amino acids long. V dropped 5 bases and J dropped 3; count of bases not matched to a gene: 12. CDR3 sequence: CASSLIYLAGGKTDTQYF. Written as DNA, the CDR3 is TGTGCCAGCAGCCTCATTTATCTAGCGGGGGGGAAGACAGATACGCAGTATTTT.

This rearrangement joins TRBV5-1 to TRBJ2-2, with 9 nucleotides matching TRBD1. Germline CDR1 and CDR2: SGHRS and YFSETQ. V was pared by 4 bases and J by 5 bases, with 3 bases of the junction left unmatched. The CDR3 has 14 amino acids. The DNA of the CDR3 is TGCGCCAGCAGCGACGGACAGGGGACCGGGGAGCTGTTTTTT. Translated: CASSDGQGTGELFF.

This clone was observed a few times. This chain links TRBV2 with TRBJ1-3; perhaps TRBD1 as D (6 bases). Deletions cut 2 bases from V and 1 base from J, with 15 bases between. This CDR3 region has 17 residues. Germline V gene sequence: CDR1 SNHLY, CDR2 FYNNEI. Here the CDR3 reads CASSERTGTLSGNTIYF. The CDR3 DNA is TGTGCCAGCAGTGAAAGGACCGGGACACTTTCTGGAAACACCATATATTTT.

With regard to this clone: The same CDR3 is also encoded by other DNA sequences in this sample. The chain uses TRBV5-1 and TRBJ2-3, with 13 bases fitting TRBD2. Germline V gene data show CDR1 as SGHRS and CDR2 as YFSETQ. With V trimmed by 2 bases and J by 1 base, 1 base remained unmatched. The CDR3 sequence is 16 residues long. The CDR3 loop is CASSLGLAGGTDTQYF. CDR3 sequence (DNA): TGCGCCAGCAGCTTAGGACTAGCGGGGGGCACAGATACGCAGTATTTT.

This clone occurred a few times. This chain joins TRBV15 and TRBJ2-7, with 11 nucleotides matching TRBD1. The ends lost 3 bases at V and 4 bases at J; junction bases unmatched: 8. Germline V CDR1 and CDR2: LNHNV, YYDKDF (reference sequence). The CDR3 totals 16 residues. Here the CDR3 DNA reads TGTGCCACCAGCAGTAGAGCCGGGACAGGGGGGTACGAGCAGTACTTC. It is translated as CATSSRAGTGGYEQYF.

The J gene is TRBJ2-3, the V gene TRBV2; 11 bases line up with TRBD2. V trimming: 6 bases; J trimming: 6 bases; junction bases outside the gene matches: 8. Germline loops: CDR1 SNHLY, CDR2 FYNNEI. CDR3 length: 15 amino acids. The CDR3 sequence is CASSLTSGVGDTQYF. CDR3 nucleotides: TGTGCCAGCAGCCTGACTAGCGGGGTTGGGGATACGCAGTATTTT.

This chain links TRBV6-5 with TRBJ2-7; D call uncertain. The CDR3 loop spans 14 amino acids. CDR1 is MNHEY and CDR2 is SVGAGI in the germline V gene. V was clipped by 5 bases and J by 7 bases, with 18 bases between them. In DNA form, the CDR3 reads TGTGCCAGCAGTGATCAAAATGCGTACGGGGAGCAGTACTTC. Its translation is CASSDQNAYGEQYF.

The chain joins TRBV30 to TRBJ2-3; TRBD2 matches 9 bases. In germline, CDR1 is GTSNPN, CDR2 SVGIG (reference sequence). This CDR3 is 15 amino acids long. J lost 6 bases, V lost 5 bases, and 12 bases had no gene match. The CDR3 DNA sequence: TGTGCCTGGCCTTTGCGGGAGGGCGGTATTGATACGCAGTATTTT. Its translation is CAWPLREGGIDTQYF.

The chain is built from TRBV9 and TRBJ2-7; 10 nucleotides align to TRBD1. The germline gives CDR1 SGDLS, CDR2 YYNGEE. The CDR3 loop spans 16 amino acids. The V gene end was trimmed by 2 bases and the J gene end by 4 bases; junction bases not matched to a gene: 9. In DNA, the CDR3 is TGTGCCAGCAGCGTTGGTCGTGGGACAGGGGCTTACGAGCAGTACTTC. This translates into CASSVGRGTGAYEQYF.

This clone was counted a single time. The gene calls are TRBV6-1 and TRBJ2-3; D is unresolved. V lost 7 bases, J lost 11 bases, and 13 bases lay in between. The CDR3 covers 11 residues. Per germline, CDR1 MNHNS and CDR2 SASEGT. The DNA for the CDR3 is TGTGCCAGCACGGCGGTACAATGGCAGTATTTT. Translating gives CASTAVQWQYF.

The chain uses TRBV11-1 and TRBJ1-4; perhaps TRBD1 as D (5 bases). Germline CDR1 reads SGHAT; CDR2 reads FQDESV (reference sequence). CDR3 length equals 18 residues. V lost 5 bases and J lost 7, with 26 bases in between. In DNA form, the CDR3 reads TGTGCCAGCAGCCCCCAGAGGAAGGTCGGGGGATTGGGTGAAAAACTGTTTTTT. It codes for CASSPQRKVGGLGEKLFF.

The chain has TRBV7-9 and TRBJ2-3; 11 positions agree with TRBD2. Germline CDR1 is SEHNR and CDR2 is FQNEAQ (reference sequence). The V gene end was trimmed by 5 bases and the J gene end by 5 bases; junction bases not matched to a gene: 6. The CDR3 contains 15 residues. In nucleotides, the CDR3 is TGTGCCAGCAGCGGTAGCGGGGGGGCCTTAGATACGCAGTATTTT. This encodes CASSGSGGALDTQYF.

The chain carries TRBV5-6 and TRBJ1-2; tentative D call: TRBD1 (6 bases). The CDR3 has 13 residues. CDR1 is SGHDT, CDR2 YYEEEE, per germline. V lost 4 bases to trimming and J lost 8 bases, with 15 bases between them. CDR3 nucleotide sequence: TGTGCCAGCAGCAGCGGGGGCGGCGTCGGCTACACCTTC. Its protein product is CASSSGGGVGYTF.

The rearrangement links TRBV30 to TRBJ1-1, with D perhaps TRBD1 (5 bases). The length of the CDR3 is 15 residues. CDR1 and CDR2 (germline): GTSNPN, SVGIG (reference sequence). The ends were cut back, 2 bases at V and 1 base at J, with 14 bases in the middle. The DNA of the CDR3 is TGTGCCTGGAGTCCCCGGGGGGTTACGAACACTGAAGCTTTCTTT. Its translation: CAWSPRGVTNTEAFF.

The gene calls are TRBV6-6 and TRBJ2-1; TRBD2 matches at 11 bases. This CDR3 is built from 15 residues. Germline V gene sequence: CDR1 MNHNY, CDR2 SVGAGI (reference sequence). V dropped 7 bases and J dropped 5; count of bases not matched to a gene: 7. The CDR3 DNA reads TGTGCCAGCATTCTTAGCGGGGGGGGAAACAATGAGCAGTTCTTC. Protein sequence: CASILSGGGNNEQFF.

The V call is TRBV4-2, the J call TRBJ2-5; 14 nucleotides line up with TRBD2. Germline V CDR1 and CDR2: LGHNA, YNFKEQ. After removal of 3 bases from V and 4 bases from J, the junction contained 10 bases not matched to a gene. This CDR3 is built from 18 residues. CDR3: CASSQLGTSGSLVETQYF. The DNA of the CDR3 is TGTGCCAGCAGCCAGTTGGGGACTAGCGGGAGTCTTGTAGAGACCCAGTACTTC.